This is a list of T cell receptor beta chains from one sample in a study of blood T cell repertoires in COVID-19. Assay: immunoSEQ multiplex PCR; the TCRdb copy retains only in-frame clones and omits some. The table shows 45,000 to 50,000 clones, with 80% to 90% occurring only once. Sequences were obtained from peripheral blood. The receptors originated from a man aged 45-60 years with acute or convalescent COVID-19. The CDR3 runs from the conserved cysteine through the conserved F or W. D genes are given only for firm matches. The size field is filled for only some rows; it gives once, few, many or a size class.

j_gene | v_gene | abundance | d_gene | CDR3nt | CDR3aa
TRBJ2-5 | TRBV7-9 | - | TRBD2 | TGTGCCAGCAGCTCCGGGACTAGCGGGACGGAGACCCAGTACTTC | CASSSGTSGTETQYF
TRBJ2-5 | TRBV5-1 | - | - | TGCGCCAGCAGCTTGGCCCAGGGATCGGCCCCAGGGACCCAGTACTTC | CASSLAQGSAPGTQYF
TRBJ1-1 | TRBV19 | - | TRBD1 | TGTGCCAGTAGTAGGGGGCCTACAGGGGTCGGCTCTGAAGCTTTCTTT | CASSRGPTGVGSEAFF
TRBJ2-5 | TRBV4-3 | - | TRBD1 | TGCGCCAGCAGCCAAGAATGGCAGGGGGCTTACGAGCGGGAGACCCAGTACTTC | CASSQEWQGAYERETQYF
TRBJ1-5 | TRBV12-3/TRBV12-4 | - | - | TGTGCCAGCAGTTCGAACAGGGAGCCCCAGCATTTT | CASSSNREPQHF
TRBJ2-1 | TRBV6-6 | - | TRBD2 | TGTGCCAGCAGAACTGAGGCTAGCGGGGGGCGGAATGAGCAGTTCTTC | CASRTEASGGRNEQFF
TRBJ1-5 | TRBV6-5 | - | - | TGTGCCAGCAGCACAGGGCCCTCGGGCAATCAGCCCCAGCATTTT | CASSTGPSGNQPQHF
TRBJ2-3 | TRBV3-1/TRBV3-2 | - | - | TGTGCCAGCAGCCAAGAGAAGCGGTTCACAGATACGCAGTATTTT | CASSQEKRFTDTQYF
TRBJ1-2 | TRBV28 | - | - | TGTGCCAGCAGTTTCAGGGCCAGCTATGGCTACACCTTC | CASSFRASYGYTF
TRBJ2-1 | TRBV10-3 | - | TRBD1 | TGTGCCATCAGTGAGTCCTATGGGACAGGGGACTTTAAAGAGCAGTTCTTC | CAISESYGTGDFKEQFF
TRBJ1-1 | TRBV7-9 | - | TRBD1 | TGTGCCAGCAGCTTCTTACAGGGGGCGGGAGACACTGAAGCTTTCTTT | CASSFLQGAGDTEAFF
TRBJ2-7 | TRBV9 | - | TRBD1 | TGTGCCAGCAGCGTAGCTCCTTCGGCAGGGGGATACTACGAGCAGTACTTC | CASSVAPSAGGYYEQYF
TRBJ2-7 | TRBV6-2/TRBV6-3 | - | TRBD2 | TGTGCCAGCAGTTACTATGGGACTAGCGGGCCTTCCTACGAGCAGTACTTC | CASSYYGTSGPSYEQYF
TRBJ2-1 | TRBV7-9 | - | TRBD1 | TGTGCCAGCAGCCAGGACAGGGGGCGCGTGAATGAGCAGTTCTTC | CASSQDRGRVNEQFF
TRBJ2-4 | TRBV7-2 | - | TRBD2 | TGTGCCAGCAGCGATAGCACTAGCGGGGGGGCGACCAAAAACATTCAGTACTTC | CASSDSTSGGATKNIQYF
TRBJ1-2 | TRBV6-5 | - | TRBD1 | TGTGCCAGCATTGCAGGGGGGAACTATGGCTACACCTTC | CASIAGGNYGYTF
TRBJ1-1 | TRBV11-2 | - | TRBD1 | TGTGCCAGCAGCTTAGCCCGGACAGGGAACACTGAAGCTTTCTTT | CASSLARTGNTEAFF
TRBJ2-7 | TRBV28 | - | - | TGTGCCAGCAGTTTAACTACCACAGGGTACCCCTCCTACGAGCAGTACTTC | CASSLTTTGYPSYEQYF
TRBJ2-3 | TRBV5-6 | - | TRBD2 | TGTGCCAGCAGCGAACAAGTACCGGGAGGGGCAGATACGCAGTATTTT | CASSEQVPGGADTQYF
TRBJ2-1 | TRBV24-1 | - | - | TGTGCCACCAGTGATTTGCAGGTAGGAAATGAGCAGTTCTTC | CATSDLQVGNEQFF
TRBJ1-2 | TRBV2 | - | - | TGTGCCAGCCGCTCAGGAGGGAGGTATGGCTACACCTTC | CASRSGGRYGYTF
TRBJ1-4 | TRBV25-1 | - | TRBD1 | TGTGCCAGCAGTGACCGAAGGACAGGGCTAAATGAAAAACTGTTTTTT | CASSDRRTGLNEKLFF
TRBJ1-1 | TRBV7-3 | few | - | TGTGCCAGCAGCACAAGGGGGTGGAACACTGAAGCTTTCTTT | CASSTRGWNTEAFF
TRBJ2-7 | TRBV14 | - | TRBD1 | TGTGCCAGCAGCCAGCGAGGGACAGGGTACGAGCAGTACTTC | CASSQRGTGYEQYF
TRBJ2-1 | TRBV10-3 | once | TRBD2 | TGTGCCATCAGCGGGACTAGCGGGAGAGTGTCCTACAATGAGCAGTTCTTC | CAISGTSGRVSYNEQFF
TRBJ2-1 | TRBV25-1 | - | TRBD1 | TGTGCCAGCAGTGAATTAAGGGAACAGGGGTCGGGGCAGTTCTTC | CASSELREQGSGQFF
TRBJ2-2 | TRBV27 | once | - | TGTGCCAGCAGTTTATTCCCAGGGCCCACCGGGGAGCTGTTTTTT | CASSLFPGPTGELFF
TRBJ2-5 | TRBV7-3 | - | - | TGTGCCAGCAGCGAACGAGGGGGGGCAGAAGAGACCCAGTACTTC | CASSERGGAEETQYF
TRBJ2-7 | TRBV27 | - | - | TGTGCCAGCAGTTTCAGGTACCCCCCCCACGAGCAGTACTTC | CASSFRYPPHEQYF
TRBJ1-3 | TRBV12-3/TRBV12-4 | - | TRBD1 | TGTGCCAGCAGGCGACAGGGTGAAAACACCATATATTTT | CASRRQGENTIYF
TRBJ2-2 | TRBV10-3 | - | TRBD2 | TGTGCCACCTTTAGCGGGGTGAACACCGGGGAGCTGTTTTTT | CATFSGVNTGELFF
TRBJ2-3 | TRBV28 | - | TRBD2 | TGTGCCAGCAGCAACTCCGGCCTTAGCGGGAGAGGTGGGACGCAGTATTTT | CASSNSGLSGRGGTQYF
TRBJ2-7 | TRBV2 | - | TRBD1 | TGTGCCAGCAGCATACCGGGACAGGCCGACTACGAGCAGTACTTC | CASSIPGQADYEQYF
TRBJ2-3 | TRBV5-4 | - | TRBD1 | TGTGCCAGCAGCTTCGGACAGGGGGGGGTAGATACGCAGTATTTT | CASSFGQGGVDTQYF
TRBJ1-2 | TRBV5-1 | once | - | TGCGCCAGCAGCCCGGCCATTACAGGGAATGGCTACACCTTC | CASSPAITGNGYTF
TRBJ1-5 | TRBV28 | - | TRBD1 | TGTGCCAGCAGCCCGAGGACAGGGGGCTTGTATCAGCCCCAGCATTTT | CASSPRTGGLYQPQHF
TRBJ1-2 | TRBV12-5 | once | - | TGTGCTAGTGCCCTGGACAGTCGCGGTGGCTACACCTTC | CASALDSRGGYTF
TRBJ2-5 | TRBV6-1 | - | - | TGTGCCAGCAGTGACGTAGAGACCCAGTACTTC | CASSDVETQYF
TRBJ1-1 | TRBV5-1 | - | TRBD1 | TGCGCCAGCAGCATTGATCCGGGACAGGGGGCAGGAAACACTGAAGCTTTCTTT | CASSIDPGQGAGNTEAFF
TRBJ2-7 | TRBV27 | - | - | TGTGCCAGCAGTAAATTTAGCTCTGCAGGGTACGTCCACGAGCAGTACTTC | CASSKFSSAGYVHEQYF